Each of the 23 T cell receptor beta chains below was sequenced from the same sample in a study of shared clonotypes between healthy human individuals. Data came from immunoSEQ multiplex PCR; TCRdb stores just in-frame clones and leaves some out. This table holds hundreds of thousands of clones, under 80% found once. The sample was memory CD4+ T cells sorted from blood. Indicated subset: CD45RA-negative fraction. The receptors stem from a woman in her 30s in good health.

This clone occurred a few times. The chain combines TRBV18 with TRBJ1-2; the D is unclear. The V end lost 6 bases, the J end lost 0 bases, and 8 bases lay between the germline ends. CDR1 is KGHSH and CDR2 is LQKENI in the germline V gene. This CDR3 region has 13 residues. The CDR3 is CASSPGANYGYTF. CDR3 nucleotide sequence: TGTGCCAGCTCCCCCGGAGCTAACTATGGCTACACCTTC.

Here the CDR3 DNA reads TGTGCCAGCAGTGTCGGAGGATACTCTGAAGCTTTCTTT. Its protein is CASSVGGYSEAFF. The V and J genes are TRBV28 and TRBJ1-1; D is unclear. The CDR3 runs to 13 residues. CDR1 is MDHEN and CDR2 is SYDVKM in the germline V gene. Trimming took 5 bases from V and 6 from J, leaving 13 bases between them.

The V and J genes are TRBV2 and TRBJ1-1; no clear D. In germline, CDR1 is SNHLY, CDR2 FYNNEI. The CDR3 runs to 13 residues. The V gene lost 3 bases and the J gene lost 5 bases, with 10 bases spanning the gap. CDR3 in amino acids: CASSDMERTEAFF. CDR3 coding DNA: TGTGCCAGCAGTGACATGGAGAGGACTGAAGCTTTCTTT.

The chain links TRBV4-1 to TRBJ2-7; D ambiguous. The CDR3 spans 14 residues. Germline CDR1 is MGHRA and CDR2 is YSYEKL. The V gene lost 1 base and the J gene lost 2 bases, with 9 bases spanning the gap. CDR3 nucleotides: TGCGCCAGCAGCCAAGCAGCCAGAACCTACGAGCAGTACTTC. Translated, it gives CASSQAARTYEQYF.

The chain has TRBV19 and TRBJ1-5; 7 bases align to TRBD1. The V gene's germline CDR1 is LNHDA and CDR2 SQIVND (reference sequence). This CDR3 comprises 15 residues. J gave up 3 bases and V 6 bases, and 8 bases lay outside the gene matches. CDR3 residues: CASRNLGTDNQPQHF. In nucleotides, the CDR3 is TGTGCCAGTAGAAACCTCGGGACAGACAATCAGCCCCAGCATTTT. Filled out from reference TRBV19 and TRBJ1-5, the complete variable domain reads DGGITQSPKYLFRKEGQNVTLSCEQNLNHDAMYWYRQDPGQGLRLIYYSQIVNDFQKGDIAEGYSVSREKKESFPLTVTSAQKNPTAFYLCASRNLGTDNQPQHFGDGTRLSIL.

In this sample, this clone turned up a few times. The chain joins TRBV7-5 to TRBJ2-1; the table calls TRBD2, which could not be checked here. TRBV7-5 is classified as a pseudogene. This CDR3 contains 11 residues. The CDR3 DNA sequence: TGTGTCAGAAGCTTTTATAATGAGCAGTTCTTC. It codes for CVRSFYNEQFF.

The chain recombines TRBV10-1 with TRBJ2-7; TRBD1 is a possible D gene (5 bases). Germline V gene data show CDR1 as WNHNN and CDR2 as SYGVQD (reference sequence). Trimming took off 4 bases at V and 6 bases at J, with 13 bases between the two ends. The CDR3 covers 13 residues. DNA of the CDR3: TGCGCCAGCAGTGTTACCTTGGGGCTCGAGCAGTACTTC. Translating it yields CASSVTLGLEQYF.

The V and J genes are TRBV28 and TRBJ2-3; 9 bases are a match to TRBD1. From germline, CDR1 is MDHEN and CDR2 SYDVKM. After removal of 4 bases from V and 0 bases from J, the junction contained 11 bases not matched to a gene. The CDR3 spans 18 residues. The CDR3 sequence is CASSSLIQGATSTDTQYF. The CDR3 coding sequence is TGTGCCAGCAGTTCCCTAATACAGGGGGCGACTAGCACAGATACGCAGTATTTT.

The rearrangement links TRBV7-6 to TRBJ2-1, with 7 bases identical to TRBD2. Germline V CDR1 and CDR2: SGHVS, FNYEAQ. Trimming took 5 bases from V and 2 from J; bases not matched to a gene: 12. The CDR3 sequence is 17 residues long. CDR3 sequence reads: CASSREARDYPYNEQFF. DNA of the CDR3: TGTGCCAGCAGCCGGGAGGCACGGGACTATCCCTACAATGAGCAGTTCTTC.

The gene calls are TRBV2 and TRBJ2-1; 10 bases are a match to TRBD2. Trimming took 6 bases from V and 7 from J; bases not matched to a gene: 6. Germline CDR1 SNHLY, CDR2 FYNNEI. CDR3 length: 14 residues. CDR3 in DNA: TGTGCCAGCAGCCCTAGCGGGAGTTTAAATGAGCAGTTCTTC. Its translation is CASSPSGSLNEQFF.

This chain uses TRBV4-1 with TRBJ2-2; D unresolved. CDR1 and CDR2 from the germline V gene are MGHRA and YSYEKL. CDR3 length: 13 amino acids. This chain's CDR3 is CANAPSGTGELFF. CDR3 nucleotides: TGCGCAAACGCTCCCTCGGGCACCGGGGAGCTGTTTTTT.

The chain uses TRBV18 and TRBJ2-7, with D possibly matching TRBD1 (6 bases). The CDR3 runs to 13 residues. Trimming left V 6 bases short and J 9 bases short, with 18 bases between. CDR1 and CDR2 (germline): KGHSH, LQKENI. The CDR3 sequence is CASSPQAGEGQYF. The CDR3 nucleotides read TGTGCCAGCTCGCCCCAAGCAGGGGAAGGGCAGTACTTC. The full variable domain, its missing parts supplied by reference TRBV18 and TRBJ2-7, is NAGVMQNPRHLVRRRGQEARLRCSPMKGHSHVYWYRQLPEEGLKFMVYLQKENIIDESGMPKERFSAEFPKEGPSILRIQQVVRGDSAAYFCASSPQAGEGQYFGPGTRLTVT.

The chain uses TRBV19 and TRBJ2-2; no clear D. The CDR3 runs to 14 residues. V lost 6 bases and J 4 bases, leaving 12 bases between the germline ends. Germline values: CDR1 LNHDA, CDR2 SQIVND (reference sequence). The DNA for the CDR3 is TGTGCCAGTAGCTACACATCGGGCACCGGGGAGCTGTTTTTT. It encodes CASSYTSGTGELFF.

In its sample, this clone was seen once. This rearrangement joins TRBV18 to TRBJ2-3; D is perhaps TRBD2 (6 bases). CDR3 length: 16 amino acids. V was clipped by 0 bases and J by 0 bases, with 10 bases between them. The germline V gene encodes CDR1 KGHSH and CDR2 LQKENI. The CDR3 sequence: CASSPPTGTSTDTQYF. Here the CDR3 DNA reads TGTGCCAGCTCACCACCGACGGGGACTAGCACAGATACGCAGTATTTT. The variable domain in full, with the rest retrieved from reference TRBV18 and TRBJ2-3, is NAGVMQNPRHLVRRRGQEARLRCSPMKGHSHVYWYRQLPEEGLKFMVYLQKENIIDESGMPKERFSAEFPKEGPSILRIQQVVRGDSAAYFCASSPPTGTSTDTQYFGPGTRLTVL.

This clone was observed a few times. J is TRBJ1-5 and V is TRBV7-2; tentatively, D is TRBD1 (5 bases). Germline lookup yields CDR1 SGHTA and CDR2 FQGNSA. CDR3 size: 16 residues. V dropped 1 base and J dropped 3 bases, with 13 bases sitting between them. The DNA for the CDR3 is TGTGCCAGCAGCTTAGTCGGGGGGAGCGCCAATCAGCCCCAGCATTTT. Its protein product is CASSLVGGSANQPQHF.

The CDR3 here is CASSEPTGMYGYTF. The CDR3 DNA is TGTGCCAGCAGTGAACCGACAGGGATGTATGGCTACACCTTC. The chain links TRBV2 to TRBJ1-2; TRBD1 matches at 7 bases. The CDR3 loop spans 14 amino acids. Losses at the gene ends were 2 bases for V and 5 bases for J; bases not matched to a gene: 5. The germline V gene encodes CDR1 SNHLY and CDR2 FYNNEI.

The chain links TRBV2 to TRBJ1-2, with D perhaps TRBD1 (5 bases). The V gene lost 5 bases and the J gene lost 3 bases, with 10 bases spanning the gap. CDR1 and CDR2 (germline): SNHLY, FYNNEI. The CDR3 sequence is 13 residues long. CDR3 bases: TGTGCCAGCAGTCCCCAGGGCGACTATGGCTACACCTTC. It yields the protein CASSPQGDYGYTF.

There are a few counts of this clone. This rearrangement joins TRBV7-2 to TRBJ1-2, with D unclear. There are 15 residues in the CDR3. The germline V gene has CDR1 SGHTA and CDR2 FQGNSA. V dropped 2 bases and J dropped 8 bases, with 18 bases sitting between them. Here the CDR3 DNA reads TGTGCCAGCAGCTTAATTTGGAGGGAAGATGACGGCTACACCTTC. Protein product: CASSLIWREDDGYTF.

This chain connects TRBV6-5 to TRBJ1-2; D perhaps matches TRBD1 (5 bases). There are 14 residues in the CDR3. Trimming shortened V by 10 bases and J by 4 bases, and 19 bases separated the two germline ends. Germline V gives CDR1 MNHEY, CDR2 SVGAGI. The CDR3 nucleotides read TGTGCCACTATTAATAGTCGGGGGGGCTATGGCTACACCTTC. This encodes CATINSRGGYGYTF.

Here the CDR3 reads CASSTGAQETQYF. CDR3 in DNA: TGTGCCAGTAGCACAGGGGCGCAAGAGACCCAGTACTTC. The chain recombines TRBV19 with TRBJ2-5, with 7 bases aligning to TRBD1. This CDR3 region has 13 residues. The germline CDR1 and CDR2 sequences are LNHDA and SQIVND (reference sequence). V shed 6 bases and J 2 bases; nucleotides not matched to a gene: 3.

The chain couples TRBV4-2 to TRBJ2-7, with 7 bases aligning to TRBD2. Germline CDR1 is LGHNA and CDR2 is YNFKEQ. V shed 1 base, J shed 2 bases, and the junction held 5 bases outside the gene matches. This CDR3 comprises 15 residues. The CDR3 DNA follows: TGTGCCAGCAGCCAAGGGTCCCTAGCGGCCTACGAGCAGTACTTC. This translates into CASSQGSLAAYEQYF.

V usage is TRBV5-5 and J usage is TRBJ1-1, with D unclear. Per germline, CDR1 SGHKS and CDR2 YYEKEE (reference sequence). The CDR3 totals 13 residues. Trimming cost V 0 bases and J 7 bases, with 10 bases left between them. CDR3 sequence reads: CASSLAFELEAFF. The CDR3 DNA follows: TGTGCCAGCAGCTTGGCTTTTGAACTTGAAGCTTTCTTT.

This chain uses TRBV11-2 with TRBJ2-1; D not certain. V was cut by 4 bases and J by 5 bases, with 6 bases left in between. This CDR3 has 12 residues. Germline CDR1 and CDR2: SGHAT and FQNNGV. The CDR3 DNA sequence: TGTGCCAGCAGCTACGCGCACAATGAGCAGTTCTTC. This encodes CASSYAHNEQFF.